This T cell receptor (beta chain) is from a study of regulatory T cells in long-lasting Graves disease. This clonotype was found a few times. Researchers made TCR beta libraries by using iRepertoire HTBI primers and running Arm-PCR on CDR3 regions. TCRdb recomputed calls from the multiplex PCR reads with MiXCR, one row per CDR3 protein. The sample shows 550,000 to 650,000 distinct CDR3 sequences, about 15% of them seen only once. The time point here: newly diagnosed GD, antithyroid drugs for less than 3 months. PBMC RNA served as the TCR library source. Germline V gene data show CDR1 as GTSNPN and CDR2 as SVGIG (reference sequence). The ends were cut back, 2 bases at V and 4 bases at J, with 9 bases in the middle. This CDR3 spans 13 amino acids. The same data also went into a second study, on T cells in Graves' hyperthyroidism and ophthalmopathy.

The chain is built from TRBV30 and TRBJ1-3; D gene ambiguous. Here the sequenced sample was peripheral blood mononuclear cells (PBMCs), taken at new diagnosis, from a patient treated with antithyroid drugs. The source is a man between 18 and 35 years old with Graves disease. Here the CDR3 DNA reads TGTGCCTGGAGTAGGGCAAGGGGAAACACCATATATTTT. Protein sequence: CAWSRARGNTIYF. The whole variable domain, remainder taken from reference TRBV30 and TRBJ1-3, is SQTIHQWPATLVQPVGSPLSLECTVEGTSNPNLYWYRQAAGRGLQLLFYSVGIGQISSEVPQNLSASRPQDRQFILSSKKLLLSDSGFYLCAWSRARGNTIYFGEGSWLTVV.